One and the same sample provided the 7 T cell receptor beta chains below, sequenced in a study of shared clonotypes between healthy human individuals. This table comes from immunoSEQ multiplex PCR, and its TCRdb copy is limited to in-frame clones, with some not included. Found here are around 2.5 million clones, more than 85% of them singletons; the top ten hold about 0.39%. Source material: naive CD4+ T cells from PBMCs. Subset in this sample: CD45RA+ positively selected. All receptors derive from a man aged 18 to 30 in good health. Some clones in this sample may be carry-over from other donors' samples.

This clone was detected only once. This chain links TRBV15 with TRBJ1-2; weak D call: TRBD1 (5 bases). Per germline, CDR1 LNHNV and CDR2 YYDKDF (reference sequence). V lost 1 base to trimming and J lost 1 base, with 19 bases between them. This CDR3 comprises 18 residues. In nucleotides, the CDR3 is TGTGCCACCAGCAGAGCGACGGGCGGGGGTTACGGTAACTATGGCTACACCTTC. It encodes CATSRATGGGYGNYGYTF.

The chain is built from TRBV6-4 and TRBJ2-2; D not resolved. Trimming left V 5 bases short and J 5 bases short, with 12 bases between. Germline V gene sequence: CDR1 MRHNA, CDR2 SNTAGT. The CDR3 is 14 residues long. CDR3 protein: CASSIGGETGELFF. CDR3 sequence (DNA): TGTGCCAGCAGTATTGGTGGTGAAACCGGGGAGCTGTTTTTT.

This sequence joins TRBV4-1 and TRBJ2-3; TRBD1 might be the D (6 bases). The V gene lost 6 bases and the J gene lost 4 bases, with 20 bases spanning the gap. This CDR3 is built from 16 residues. The germline gives CDR1 MGHRA, CDR2 YSYEKL. The chain's CDR3 is CASSRGQLGGADTQYF. DNA of the CDR3: TGCGCCAGCAGTCGAGGACAGTTAGGAGGCGCAGATACGCAGTATTTT.

The chain links TRBV2 to TRBJ2-7; TRBD2 agrees at 8 bases. The CDR3 loop spans 14 amino acids. With V trimmed by 6 bases and J by 4 bases, 8 bases remained unmatched. Germline values: CDR1 SNHLY, CDR2 FYNNEI. CDR3 DNA: TGTGCCAGCAGGACAACTAGCGGAGGGTACGAGCAGTACTTC. It translates to CASRTTSGGYEQYF.

On this clone itself: Additional DNA sequences in this sample encode the identical CDR3. V is TRBV9 and J is TRBJ2-1; 10 bases map to TRBD2. The CDR3 has 15 residues. V shed 3 bases, J shed 4 bases, and the junction held 4 bases outside the gene matches. Germline-derived CDR1 and CDR2 are SGDLS and YYNGEE. CDR3 DNA sequence: TGTGCCAGCAGCGCGACTAGCGGGCTGTACAATGAGCAGTTCTTC. This codes for CASSATSGLYNEQFF.

This clone was found a few times. This chain uses TRBV30 with TRBJ1-1; 7 nucleotides line up with TRBD1. The germline gives CDR1 GTSNPN, CDR2 SVGIG (reference sequence). Germline trimming cut 7 bases from V and 5 bases from J; bases unmatched to any gene: 13. This CDR3 is built from 14 residues. The CDR3, as DNA: TGTGCCTTCCAAAGGACAGGAGGGAGTACTGAAGCTTTCTTT. Translated: CAFQRTGGSTEAFF.

The V call is TRBV6-5, the J call TRBJ2-6; D is ambiguous. The CDR3 totals 13 residues. Per the germline V gene, CDR1 is MNHEY and CDR2 is SVGAGI. Trimming stripped 5 bases from V and 4 bases from J, with 6 bases between. CDR3 sequence: CASSRQGANVLTF. CDR3 DNA sequence: TGTGCCAGCAGTAGACAAGGGGCCAACGTCCTGACTTTC.